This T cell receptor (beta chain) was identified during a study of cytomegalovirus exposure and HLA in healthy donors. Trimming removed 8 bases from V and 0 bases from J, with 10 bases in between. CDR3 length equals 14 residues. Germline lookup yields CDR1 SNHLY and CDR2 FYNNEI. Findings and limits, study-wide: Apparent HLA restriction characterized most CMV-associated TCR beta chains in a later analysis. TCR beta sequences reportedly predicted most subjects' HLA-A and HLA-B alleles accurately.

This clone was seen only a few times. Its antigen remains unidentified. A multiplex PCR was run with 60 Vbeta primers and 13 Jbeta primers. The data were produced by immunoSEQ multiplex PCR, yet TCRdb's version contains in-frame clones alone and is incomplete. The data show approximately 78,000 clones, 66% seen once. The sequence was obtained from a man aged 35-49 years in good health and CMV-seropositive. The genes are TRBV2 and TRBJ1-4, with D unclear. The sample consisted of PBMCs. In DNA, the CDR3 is TGTGCCAGCGGACTCCTATCAACTAATGAAAAACTGTTTTTT. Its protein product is CASGLLSTNEKLFF.